This TCR beta chain was documented in a study of cytomegalovirus exposure and HLA in healthy donors. The PCR used 60 Vbeta and 13 Jbeta primers. Data came from immunoSEQ multiplex PCR; TCRdb stores just in-frame clones and leaves some out. The sample has approximately 130,000 clones, about 81% seen once. This clone was seen a few times. Germline CDR1 is MNHEY and CDR2 is SVGAGI. The V end was cut by 6 bases, the J end by 8 bases, with 10 bases between. CDR3 size: 12 residues. The TCR originated in a woman between 50 and 59 years old in good health and CMV-seropositive. The J gene is TRBJ1-4, the V gene TRBV6-5, with D possibly matching TRBD1 (5 bases). The sequenced material came from PBMCs. The DNA for the CDR3 is TGTGCCAGCAGGGACAAGGGGGAAAAACTGTTTTTT. Translated: CASRDKGEKLFF.